Listed here are 29 T cell receptor beta chains from one sample, sequenced in a study of graft-versus-host responses after intestinal transplantation. These receptors' targets are unknown. Clones were read by immunoSEQ multiplex PCR, and TCRdb kept only the in-frame ones, dropping some. Counted here are 100,000 or so clones, roughly 90% occurring once; the ten biggest clones make up over 0.95%. The source was unstimulated CD4+ T cells sorted from spleen or lymph node cells, collected before transplant. The source of these receptors is a human donor who was the organ donor for an intestinal transplant.

This chain joins TRBV30 and TRBJ1-6; D is perhaps TRBD1 (5 bases). With 2 bases removed from V and 2 bases from J, the gap between germline ends came to 10 bases. The germline gives CDR1 GTSNPN, CDR2 SVGIG (reference sequence). There are 15 residues in the CDR3. CDR3 nucleotides: TGTGCCTGGAGTACTGGGGCGGCCTATAATTCACCCCTCCACTTT. Encoded protein: CAWSTGAAYNSPLHF.

The CDR3 sequence is CASFYPSGNTEAFF. The CDR3 DNA reads TGTGCCAGCTTCTACCCAAGTGGGAACACTGAAGCTTTCTTT. The J gene is TRBJ1-1, the V gene TRBV2, with D unresolved. CDR3 length: 14 amino acids. Per the germline V gene, CDR1 is SNHLY and CDR2 is FYNNEI. Trimming took off 8 bases at V and 1 base at J, with 14 bases between the two ends.

The chain employs TRBV19 and TRBJ2-1; 15 bases fit TRBD2. The trim removed 5 bases at V and 15 bases at J, leaving 14 bases unmatched. The V gene's germline CDR1 is LNHDA and CDR2 SQIVND (reference sequence). This CDR3 contains 16 residues. Here the CDR3 reads CASSSWTSGGANSAFF. The CDR3 region has the DNA TGTGCCAGTAGTTCCTGGACTAGCGGGGGGGCCAATTCAGCGTTCTTC.

The rearrangement links TRBV27 to TRBJ1-6, with a tentative D call TRBD1 (6 bases). The germline V gene encodes CDR1 MNHEY and CDR2 SMNVEV (reference sequence). The V gene lost 3 bases and the J gene lost 9 bases, with 12 bases spanning the gap. This CDR3 comprises 14 residues. The CDR3 reads CASSLGHGGSPLHF. In nucleotides, the CDR3 is TGTGCCAGCAGTTTGGGACACGGGGGTTCACCCCTCCACTTT.

This chain links TRBV29-1 with TRBJ2-7, with 9 positions matching TRBD1. Trimming at V came to 6 bases and at J to 4 bases, leaving 7 bases not matched to a gene. The length of the CDR3 is 13 residues. From germline, CDR1 is SQVTM and CDR2 ANQGSEA. CDR3: CSVQPGQGYEQYF. The CDR3, as DNA: TGCAGCGTACAACCGGGACAGGGTTACGAGCAGTACTTC.

This rearrangement joins TRBV7-2 to TRBJ2-3; 8 bases match TRBD1. V lost 4 bases, J lost 0 bases, and 15 bases stayed unmatched. Germline CDR1 reads SGHTA; CDR2 reads FQGNSA. The CDR3 is 19 amino acids. The CDR3 DNA sequence: TGTGCCAGCAGCTCCTTCCCTAGTCTCAGGGGGCGAAGCACAGATACGCAGTATTTT. It encodes CASSSFPSLRGRSTDTQYF.

The chain carries TRBV18 and TRBJ2-5; D perhaps matches TRBD2 (6 bases). This CDR3 has 14 amino acids. V shed 6 bases and J shed 5 bases, with 16 bases lying between them. Germline CDR1 reads KGHSH; CDR2 reads LQKENI. CDR3 region: CASSPEGSLETQYF. The CDR3 nucleotides are TGTGCCAGCTCCCCGGAGGGGTCCTTGGAGACCCAGTACTTC.

V gene TRBV7-8 combines with J gene TRBJ2-1, with TRBD2 matching 7 bases. From germline, CDR1 is SGHVS and CDR2 FQNEAQ. Unmatched junction bases numbered 8, after V lost 6 bases and J lost 3 bases. This CDR3 has 15 amino acids. The CDR3 protein is CASRTGGGNYNEQFF. The DNA for the CDR3 is TGTGCCAGCAGGACCGGCGGGGGAAACTACAATGAGCAGTTCTTC. The full variable domain, completed using reference TRBV7-8 and TRBJ2-1, is GAGVSQSPRYKVAKRGQDVALRCDPISGHVSLFWYQQALGQGPEFLTYFQNEAQLDKSGLPSDRFFAERPEGSVSTLKIQRTQQEDSAVYLCASRTGGGNYNEQFFGPGTRLTVL.

The genes are TRBV7-2 and TRBJ2-3; TRBD1 matches 10 bases. Trimming at V came to 4 bases and at J to 6 bases, leaving 10 bases not matched to a gene. Germline loops: CDR1 SGHTA, CDR2 FQGNSA. This CDR3 spans 16 amino acids. The CDR3 coding sequence is TGTGCCAGCAGCTCCCGGACAGGGGGTATGTACGATACGCAGTATTTT. It specifies CASSSRTGGMYDTQYF.

This clone is a singleton in its sample. The chain combines TRBV15 with TRBJ1-4; the D gene is possibly TRBD1 (6 bases). The V gene's germline CDR1 is LNHNV and CDR2 YYDKDF (reference sequence). The CDR3 loop spans 14 amino acids. V was pared by 3 bases and J by 3 bases, with 8 bases between. CDR3 DNA: TGTGCCACCAGCAGGGACAGACCTAATGAAAAACTGTTTTTT. It encodes CATSRDRPNEKLFF.

The chain links TRBV5-1 to TRBJ2-7, with D tentatively TRBD1 (5 bases). The CDR3 length is 14 residues. The V gene lost 3 bases and the J gene lost 2 bases, with 12 bases spanning the gap. CDR1 SGHRS and CDR2 YFSETQ come from the germline V gene. The CDR3 here is CASSSTEFTYEQYF. The CDR3 region has the DNA TGCGCCAGCAGCTCGACAGAATTCACCTACGAGCAGTACTTC.

CDR3 bases: TGTGCCACCAGCAGAGAGGGATTCGTGCGATCCTACGAGCAGTACTTC. Translation gives CATSREGFVRSYEQYF. The chain uses TRBV15 and TRBJ2-7; D is unclear. Germline V lookup: CDR1 LNHNV, CDR2 YYDKDF (reference sequence). Trimming took off 0 bases at V and 1 base at J, with 13 bases between the two ends. The CDR3 length is 16 residues.

J is TRBJ2-1 and V is TRBV15; unclear D gene. Germline values: CDR1 LNHNV, CDR2 YYDKDF (reference sequence). The ends were cut back, 6 bases at V and 9 bases at J, with 12 bases in the middle. The CDR3 extends over 12 amino acids. In nucleotides, the CDR3 is TGTGCCACCAGTCGTCTTACAAGTGAGCAGTTCTTC. Protein product: CATSRLTSEQFF.

This sequence joins TRBV28 and TRBJ1-5; D remains ambiguous. The V end lost 5 bases, the J end lost 9 bases, and 20 bases lay between the germline ends. This CDR3 is 15 amino acids long. Germline V gives CDR1 MDHEN, CDR2 SYDVKM. CDR3 sequence reads: CASSPPPSRPSPQHF. The DNA for the CDR3 is TGTGCCAGCAGTCCACCCCCCTCCCGTCCATCGCCCCAGCATTTT.

The chain recombines TRBV5-5 with TRBJ1-6, with no clear D. CDR3 size: 15 residues. Trimming took off 0 bases at V and 6 bases at J, with 10 bases between the two ends. The germline V gene has CDR1 SGHKS and CDR2 YYEKEE (reference sequence). The CDR3 sequence is CASSLAPGGNSPLHF. CDR3 DNA sequence: TGTGCCAGCAGCTTGGCTCCAGGAGGTAATTCACCCCTCCACTTT.

This clone came up once. The V and J genes are TRBV19 and TRBJ1-2; D uncertain. This CDR3 comprises 13 residues. Trimming pared 0 bases from V and 5 bases from J, leaving 7 bases between. The germline gives CDR1 LNHDA, CDR2 SQIVND (reference sequence). The CDR3 reads CASSIDVQYGYTF. CDR3 in DNA: TGTGCCAGTAGTATAGATGTTCAGTATGGCTACACCTTC.

The rearrangement links TRBV7-3 to TRBJ2-3; TRBD1 agrees at 7 bases. The CDR3 spans 14 residues. The V and J ends lost 5 bases and 4 bases, in that order; junction bases with no gene match: 6. CDR1 and CDR2 from the germline V gene are SGHTA and FQGTGA. The DNA for the CDR3 is TGTGCCAGCAGCCCAGACAGGGTTGCAGATACGCAGTATTTT. Translation gives CASSPDRVADTQYF.

The chain couples TRBV7-2 to TRBJ1-4; TRBD1 matches 11 bases. V lost 0 bases and J lost 7; bases outside the gene matches: 1. The germline V gene has CDR1 SGHTA and CDR2 FQGNSA. The CDR3 is 15 residues long. The CDR3 spells CASSLAGQGGEKLFF. The CDR3 DNA is TGTGCCAGCAGCTTAGCGGGACAGGGGGGTGAAAAACTGTTTTTT.

The gene calls are TRBV2 and TRBJ2-1; 7 bases agree with TRBD1. CDR1 and CDR2 from the germline V gene are SNHLY and FYNNEI. The CDR3 is 15 amino acids. With 5 bases clipped from V and 9 bases from J, the junction kept 13 bases outside the gene matches. CDR3 sequence: CASSRDSVVGPEQFF. CDR3 DNA: TGTGCCAGCAGTCGGGACAGCGTAGTGGGTCCTGAGCAGTTCTTC.

The chain recombines TRBV9 with TRBJ2-3; TRBD1 matches 7 bases. The V gene end was trimmed by 2 bases and the J gene end by 6 bases; junction bases not matched to a gene: 12. The CDR3 length is 16 residues. The germline V gene encodes CDR1 SGDLS and CDR2 YYNGEE. The DNA of the CDR3 is TGTGCCAGCAGCGTGTCAGGGACAGTTGGAGCTGATACGCAGTATTTT. It yields the protein CASSVSGTVGADTQYF.

The chain employs TRBV10-3 and TRBJ2-3; TRBD2 agrees at 7 bases. The CDR3 has 15 residues. The germline CDR1 and CDR2 sequences are ENHRY and SYGVKD. V lost 3 bases to trimming and J lost 3 bases; unmatched junction nucleotides: 6. CDR3 loop: CAISDLGGGTDTQYF. The CDR3 DNA reads as TGTGCCATCAGTGATCTTGGGGGGGGGACAGATACGCAGTATTTT.

The chain employs TRBV6-5 and TRBJ1-6; 9 bases match TRBD1. Trimming cost V 5 bases and J 6 bases; bases outside gene matches: 5. Germline loops: CDR1 MNHEY, CDR2 SVGAGI. The CDR3 contains 15 residues. CDR3 DNA: TGTGCCAGCAGTCCGCCGGGACAGGGTAATTCACCCCTCCACTTT. Its translation: CASSPPGQGNSPLHF.

The chain links TRBV2 to TRBJ2-1, with D maybe TRBD1 (5 bases). Germline assignment: CDR1 SNHLY and CDR2 FYNNEI. Between the trimmed V and J ends, which lost 10 bases and 0 bases, there was a span of 13 bases. The CDR3 totals 14 residues. The CDR3 DNA is TGTGCCACATACGACAGAATCTCCTACAATGAGCAGTTCTTC. Its translation is CATYDRISYNEQFF.

The chain is built from TRBV27 and TRBJ2-3, with a tentative D call TRBD2 (5 bases). CDR3 length: 14 amino acids. V was cut by 3 bases and J by 1 base, with 8 bases left in between. CDR1 MNHEY and CDR2 SMNVEV come from the germline V gene (reference sequence). CDR3 in amino acids: CASSFGRGTDTQYF. Here the CDR3 DNA reads TGTGCCAGCAGTTTTGGGCGGGGCACAGATACGCAGTATTTT.

The V and J genes are TRBV30 and TRBJ1-5; no firm D call. V was trimmed by 0 bases and J by 4 bases, leaving 10 bases between them. CDR1 and CDR2 (germline): GTSNPN, SVGIG (reference sequence). The CDR3 sequence is 14 residues long. The CDR3 reads CAWSVWDRNQPQHF. The CDR3, as DNA: TGTGCCTGGAGTGTATGGGATAGGAATCAGCCCCAGCATTTT.

To note about this clone: Other nucleotide sequences in the sample specify the same CDR3. V and J are TRBV5-1 and TRBJ1-1, with D tentatively TRBD1 (5 bases). In germline, CDR1 is SGHRS, CDR2 YFSETQ. V was cut by 8 bases and J by 1 base, with 27 bases left in between. This CDR3 is built from 18 residues. The CDR3 here is CASSPGGTLGAGNTEAFF. The CDR3 bases are TGCGCCAGTAGCCCTGGGGGTACCCTCGGGGCGGGGAACACTGAAGCTTTCTTT.

The rearrangement uses TRBV5-1 and TRBJ1-1, with D possibly being TRBD1 (5 bases). The V and J ends lost 2 bases and 3 bases respectively, with 8 bases between them. This CDR3 comprises 13 residues. In germline, CDR1 is SGHRS, CDR2 YFSETQ. CDR3 bases: TGCGCCAGCAGCTTCAGCAGGGACACTGAAGCTTTCTTT. The encoded protein is CASSFSRDTEAFF.

This clone was recorded once. CDR3 DNA: TGTGCCAGCAGTTTCTCAGGGGTTAATGAAAAACTGTTTTTT. This translates into CASSFSGVNEKLFF. The rearrangement uses TRBV27 and TRBJ1-4; weak D call: TRBD1 (6 bases). Germline V gene data show CDR1 as MNHEY and CDR2 as SMNVEV (reference sequence). The CDR3 runs 14 residues. Trimming shortened V by 3 bases and J by 4 bases, and 9 bases separated the two germline ends.

The chain links TRBV7-2 to TRBJ1-1; 8 nucleotides align to TRBD1. The CDR3 runs 16 residues. J was trimmed by 0 bases and V by 5 bases; bases with no gene match: 8. Germline CDR1 reads SGHTA; CDR2 reads FQGNSA. CDR3 nucleotides: TGTGCCAGCAGCATCCTCCCGGGACAGGTGAACACTGAAGCTTTCTTT. Translating it yields CASSILPGQVNTEAFF. The full variable domain, with the rest looked up from reference TRBV7-2 and TRBJ1-1, is GAGVSQSPSNKVTEKGKDVELRCDPISGHTALYWYRQSLGQGLEFLIYFQGNSAPDKSGLPSDRFSAERTGGSVSTLTIQRTQQEDSAVYLCASSILPGQVNTEAFFGQGTRLTVV.